The rows below give T cell receptor beta chains drawn from one sample of a study of T-cell reconstitution after alpha-beta-depleted transplantation in children. A single record per CDR3 protein comes from TCRdb applying MiXCR to the PCR reads. The sample contains around 400,000 distinct CDR3 sequences, about a fifth of which appear only once. The material was PBMCs from the stem cell graft donor, obtained from the stem cell graft. Source of these receptors: a human donor who donated a stem cell graft to a child with acute myeloid leukemia. The CDR3 runs from the conserved cysteine through the conserved F or W. A D gene is named only where the DNA matches it firmly. Size values are once, few and many counts, or a class for expanded clones, and some rows have none.

size,D,J,V,DNA,CDR3
few,NA,TRBJ2-7,TRBV29-1,TGCAGCGGTGGAGTCTCCTACGAGCAGTACTTC,CSGGVSYEQYF
few,NA,TRBJ2-7,TRBV12-3/TRBV12-4,TGTGCCAGCAGTTTAGGTGAAACAGGGATCTCCTACGAGCAGTACTTC,CASSLGETGISYEQYF
few,NA,TRBJ1-4,TRBV5-8,TGTGCCAGCAGCTTGGAGCAGCCCCATGGGGGGGAAAAACTGTTTTTT,CASSLEQPHGGEKLFF
many,TRBD2,TRBJ2-1,TRBV24-1,TGTGCCACCAGTGATACCGGGACTAGCATCGGCAATGAGCAGTTCTTC,CATSDTGTSIGNEQFF
many,NA,TRBJ2-7,TRBV20-1,TGCAGTGCCACCCTGTTGGTGGTACGGGACTCTCAACCACAGTACTTC,CSATLLVVRDSQPQYF
few,NA,TRBJ2-6,TRBV12-3/TRBV12-4,TGTGCCAGCAGTTTTTTGGTTTCTGGGGCCAACGTCCTGACTTTC,CASSFLVSGANVLTF
many,NA,TRBJ2-1,TRBV4-3,TGCGCCAGCAGCCAAGGGGCCGCGTCCCATGAGCAGTTCTTC,CASSQGAASHEQFF
NA,TRBD1,TRBJ2-5,TRBV12-3/TRBV12-4,TGTGCCAGCAGCCTCCGGACAGGTGAAGAGACCCAGTACTTC,CASSLRTGEETQYF
many,TRBD1,TRBJ1-1,TRBV29-1,TGCAGCACACTGACAGGGGCCACTGAAGCTTTCTTT,CSTLTGATEAFF
many,TRBD2,TRBJ2-3,TRBV20-1,TGCAGTGCTAGACCCACCGGGACTAGCGGATCCACTAGCACAGATACGCAGTATTTT,CSARPTGTSGSTSTDTQYF